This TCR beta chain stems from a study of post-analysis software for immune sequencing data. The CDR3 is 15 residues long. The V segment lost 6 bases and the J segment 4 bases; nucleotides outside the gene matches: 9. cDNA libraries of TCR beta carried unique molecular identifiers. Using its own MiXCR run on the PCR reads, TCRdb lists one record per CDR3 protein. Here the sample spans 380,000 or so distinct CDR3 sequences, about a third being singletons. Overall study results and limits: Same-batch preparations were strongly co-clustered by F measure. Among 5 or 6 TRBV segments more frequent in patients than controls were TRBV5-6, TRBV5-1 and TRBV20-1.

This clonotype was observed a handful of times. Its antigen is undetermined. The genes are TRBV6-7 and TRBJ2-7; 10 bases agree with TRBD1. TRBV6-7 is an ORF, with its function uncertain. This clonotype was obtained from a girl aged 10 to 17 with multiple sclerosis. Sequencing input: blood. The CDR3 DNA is TGTGCCAGCAGCCTCGGGACAGGGGATAGTTACGAGCAGTACTTC. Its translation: CASSLGTGDSYEQYF.